This TCR beta chain was observed in a study of T cell changes during pregnancy in multiple sclerosis (dated by TCRdb to between 2017 and 2020). Regarding the study in general: The study looked at changes in the T cell repertoire across pregnancy in women with multiple sclerosis.

V is cut back by 4 bases and J by 3 bases, with 8 bases in the junction unmatched. The CDR3 measures 16 amino acids from cysteine to phenylalanine. Here the CDR3 DNA is all that survives: 48 bases in frame from base 1. CDR1 MNHEY and CDR2 SMNVEV were looked up in the germline V gene (reference sequence). On this clone itself: It lacks a known antigen. Base qualities were left out, and no much larger clone turns up one base away.

Library generation was performed with the immunoSEQ multiplex PCR assay. TCRdb mirrors the immuneACCESS table, restricted to in-frame sequences. Some clones are absent from its copies; in checked studies, under half trace to an unresolved V gene, and the reason for the others is unknown. Across this sample there are about 23,000 clones, with more than 75% seen only once. 6.5% to 8% of the sample rests with the top ten. The source material was CD8+ T cells from peripheral blood mononuclear cells, sampled before pregnancy. The chain joins TRBV27 to TRBJ2-7; TRBD2 matches 11 bases in the middle. The origin of this receptor is a female donor with multiple sclerosis, enrolled in a pregnancy study. For the CDR3, the sequence is CASSSRTSGSLYEQYF. The base sequence is TGTGCCAGCAGTTCAAGGACTAGCGGGTCCCTCTACGAGCAGTACTTC.